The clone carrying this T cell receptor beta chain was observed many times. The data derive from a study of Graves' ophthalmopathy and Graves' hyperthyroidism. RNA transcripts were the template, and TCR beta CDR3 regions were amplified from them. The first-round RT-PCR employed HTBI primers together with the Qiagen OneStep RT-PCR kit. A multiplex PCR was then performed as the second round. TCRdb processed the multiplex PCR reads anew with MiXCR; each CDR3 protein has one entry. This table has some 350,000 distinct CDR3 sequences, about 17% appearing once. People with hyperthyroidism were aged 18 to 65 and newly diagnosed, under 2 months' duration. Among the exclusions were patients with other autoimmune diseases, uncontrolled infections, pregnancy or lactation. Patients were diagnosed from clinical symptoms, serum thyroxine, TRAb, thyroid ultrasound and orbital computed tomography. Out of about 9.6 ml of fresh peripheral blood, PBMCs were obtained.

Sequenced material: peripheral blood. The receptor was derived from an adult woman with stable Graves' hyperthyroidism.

CDR3 region: CASSLPFSLAVTPGATGELFF. The CDR3 DNA is TGTGCCAGCAGTTTACCGTTCTCTCTAGCGGTAACACCGGGCGCCACCGGGGAGCTGTTTTTT. This chain links TRBV12-3 or TRBV12-4 with TRBJ2-2; 7 nucleotides line up with TRBD2. Trimming took 2 bases from V and 4 from J; bases not matched to a gene: 22. The CDR3 runs 21 residues.